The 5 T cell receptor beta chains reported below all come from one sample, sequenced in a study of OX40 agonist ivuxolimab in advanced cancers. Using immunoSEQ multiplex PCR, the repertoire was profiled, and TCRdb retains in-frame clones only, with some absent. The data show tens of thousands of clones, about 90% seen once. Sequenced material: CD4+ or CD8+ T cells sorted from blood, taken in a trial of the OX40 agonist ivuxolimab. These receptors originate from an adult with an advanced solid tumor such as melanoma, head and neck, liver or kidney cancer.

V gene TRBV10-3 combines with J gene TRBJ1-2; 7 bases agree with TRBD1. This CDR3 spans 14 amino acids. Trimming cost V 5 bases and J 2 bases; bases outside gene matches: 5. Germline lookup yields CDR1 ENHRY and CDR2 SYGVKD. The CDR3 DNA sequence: TGTGCCATCAGTCGCACAGGGGCGAACTATGGCTACACCTTC. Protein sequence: CAISRTGANYGYTF.

CDR3 loop: CASTSGLGNTIYF. In DNA, the CDR3 is TGTGCCAGCACCTCGGGACTCGGAAACACCATATATTTT. This chain connects TRBV2 to TRBJ1-3; tentative D call: TRBD1 (5 bases). Germline CDR1 is SNHLY and CDR2 is FYNNEI. This CDR3 has 13 amino acids. V lost 7 bases and J lost 4, with 11 bases in between. The full variable domain, completed using reference TRBV2 and TRBJ1-3, is EPEVTQTPSHQVTQMGQEVILRCVPISNHLYFYWYRQILGQKVEFLVSFYNNEISEKSEIFDDQFSVERPDGSNFTLKIRSTKLEDSAMYFCASTSGLGNTIYFGEGSWLTVV.

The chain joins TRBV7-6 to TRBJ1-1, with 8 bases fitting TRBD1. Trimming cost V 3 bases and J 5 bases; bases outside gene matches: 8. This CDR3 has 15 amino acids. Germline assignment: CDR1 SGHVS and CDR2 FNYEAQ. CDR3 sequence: CASSLTGAGRTEAFF. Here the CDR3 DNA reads TGTGCCAGCAGCTTGACAGGGGCAGGGAGAACTGAAGCTTTCTTT.

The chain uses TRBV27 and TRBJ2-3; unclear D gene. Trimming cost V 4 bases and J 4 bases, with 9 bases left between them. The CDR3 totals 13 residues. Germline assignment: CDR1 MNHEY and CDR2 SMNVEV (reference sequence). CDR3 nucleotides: TGTGCCAGCAGTTCCCGAGGTTCAGATACGCAGTATTTT. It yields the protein CASSSRGSDTQYF.

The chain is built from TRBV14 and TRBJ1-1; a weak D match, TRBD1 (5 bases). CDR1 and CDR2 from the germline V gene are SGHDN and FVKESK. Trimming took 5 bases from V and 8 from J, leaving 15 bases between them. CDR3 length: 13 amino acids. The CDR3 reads CASSTDGTSEAFF. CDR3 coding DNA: TGTGCCAGCAGCACCGATGGGACTTCCGAAGCTTTCTTT. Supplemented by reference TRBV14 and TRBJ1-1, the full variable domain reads EAGVTQFPSHSVIEKGQTVTLRCDPISGHDNLYWYRRVMGKEIKFLLHFVKESKQDESGMPNNRFLAERTGGTYSTLKVQPAELEDSGVYFCASSTDGTSEAFFGQGTRLTVV.